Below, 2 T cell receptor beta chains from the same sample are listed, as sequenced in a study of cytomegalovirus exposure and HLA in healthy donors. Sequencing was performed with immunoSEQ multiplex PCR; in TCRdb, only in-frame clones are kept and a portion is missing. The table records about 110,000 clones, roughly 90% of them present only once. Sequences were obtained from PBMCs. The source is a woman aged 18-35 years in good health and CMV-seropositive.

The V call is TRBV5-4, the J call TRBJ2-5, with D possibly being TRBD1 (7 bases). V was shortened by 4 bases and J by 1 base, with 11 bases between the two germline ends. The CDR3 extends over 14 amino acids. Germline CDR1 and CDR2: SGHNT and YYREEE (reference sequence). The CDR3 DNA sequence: TGTGCCAGCAGCGGGCGGGACAGCCAAGAGACCCAGTACTTC. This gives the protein CASSGRDSQETQYF.

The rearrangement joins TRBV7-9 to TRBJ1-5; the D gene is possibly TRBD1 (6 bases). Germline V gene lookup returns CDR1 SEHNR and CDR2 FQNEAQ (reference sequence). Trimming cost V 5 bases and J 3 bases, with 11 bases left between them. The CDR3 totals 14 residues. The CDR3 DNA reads TGTGCCAGCAGCCTGGACAGCTACAATCAGCCCCAGCATTTT. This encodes CASSLDSYNQPQHF.